These 31 T cell receptor beta chains were sequenced from one sample in a study of cytomegalovirus exposure and HLA in healthy donors. PCR amplification relied on 60 Vbeta primers (plus 13 Jbeta primers). This table comes from immunoSEQ multiplex PCR, and its TCRdb copy is limited to in-frame clones, with some not included. The sample has 150,000 to 200,000 clones, 70% to 85% seen once. What was sequenced was PBMCs. The receptors come from a man aged 25 to 40 in good health and CMV-seropositive.

The genes are TRBV5-1 and TRBJ2-2, with 12 bases lining up with TRBD2. Germline CDR1 and CDR2: SGHRS and YFSETQ. V was pared by 4 bases and J by 6 bases, with 7 bases of the junction left unmatched. This CDR3 is built from 16 residues. The CDR3 sequence is CASSTRLAGVSGELFF. The CDR3 coding sequence is TGCGCCAGCAGCACAAGACTAGCGGGGGTATCCGGGGAGCTGTTTTTT.

The chain is built from TRBV6-6 and TRBJ1-2; 7 bases line up with TRBD1. Germline CDR1 reads MNHNY; CDR2 reads SVGAGI (reference sequence). The V and J ends lost 7 bases and 3 bases, in that order; junction bases with no gene match: 8. CDR3 size: 14 residues. CDR3 amino acids: CASNQPGGHYGYTF. The CDR3 DNA sequence: TGTGCCAGCAACCAACCAGGGGGGCACTATGGCTACACCTTC.

A note on this clone: Germline and junction disagree at one end, which may indicate a read error. Other DNA variants within this sample encode the same CDR3. V is TRBV29-1 and J is TRBJ1-6, with 7 bases lining up with TRBD1. In germline, CDR1 is SQVTM, CDR2 ANQGSEA. The CDR3 runs to 15 residues. The CDR3, as DNA: TGCAGCGTTGAAGATACGACAGGGAAAGATTCCCCCCTCCACTTT. Translated, it gives CSVEDTTGKDSPLHF. Variable domain in full (rest from reference TRBV29-1 and TRBJ1-6): SAVISQKPSRDICQRGTSLTIQCQVDSQVTMMFWYRQQPGQSLTLIATANQGSEATYESGFVIDKFPISRPNLTFSTLTVSNMSPEDSSIYLCSVEDTTGKDSPLHFGNGTRLTVT.

The chain is built from TRBV10-3 and TRBJ1-2, with D possibly TRBD1 on 6 matching bases. CDR1 and CDR2 (germline): ENHRY, SYGVKD. This CDR3 spans 13 amino acids. The V and J ends lost 0 bases and 6 bases respectively, with 8 bases between them. CDR3 nucleotides: TGTGCCATCAGTGAGTCGGCAGGGGATGGCTACACCTTC. Its protein product is CAISESAGDGYTF.

This sequence joins TRBV28 and TRBJ2-7; 9 bases are a match to TRBD1. Germline CDR1 and CDR2: MDHEN and SYDVKM. The CDR3 totals 14 residues. The junction had 9 bases not matched to a gene; V was cut back by 6 bases and J by 6 bases. In DNA, the CDR3 is TGTGCCAGCAGGTCCGGGACAGGGTTTTCCGAGCAGTACTTC. Translating it yields CASRSGTGFSEQYF.

The chain has TRBV30 and TRBJ2-2, with 11 positions matching TRBD1. CDR3 length equals 15 residues. CDR1 and CDR2 (germline): GTSNPN, SVGIG (reference sequence). Germline trimming cut 2 bases from V and 5 bases from J; bases unmatched to any gene: 4. The CDR3 DNA reads as TGTGCCTGGAGTTCCCGGGACAGGGGGACCGGGGAGCTGTTTTTT. Amino acid sequence: CAWSSRDRGTGELFF.

The chain combines TRBV11-2 with TRBJ2-5, with D unresolved. Germline V CDR1 and CDR2: SGHAT, FQNNGV. This CDR3 region has 12 residues. The ends were cut back, 5 bases at V and 10 bases at J, with 14 bases in the middle. This CDR3 reads CASSLRLMDQYF. Written as DNA, the CDR3 is TGTGCCAGCAGCCTCCGACTGATGGACCAGTACTTC.

The chain is built from TRBV27 and TRBJ1-2; tentatively, D is TRBD1 (6 bases). There are 13 residues in the CDR3. Trimming shortened V by 5 bases and J by 4 bases, and 11 bases separated the two germline ends. From germline, CDR1 is MNHEY and CDR2 SMNVEV (reference sequence). The CDR3 nucleotides are TGTGCCAGCAGTGGCGCAGGGGTCTATGGCTACACCTTC. Translating gives CASSGAGVYGYTF.

V gene TRBV4-1 combines with J gene TRBJ1-6, with 7 bases fitting TRBD1. The V gene's germline CDR1 is MGHRA and CDR2 YSYEKL. The CDR3 loop spans 15 amino acids. Unmatched junction bases numbered 6, after V lost 3 bases and J lost 7 bases. The CDR3 protein is CASSHTGTANSPLHF. CDR3 DNA sequence: TGCGCCAGCAGCCATACCGGGACAGCAAATTCACCCCTCCACTTT.

The chain employs TRBV4-1 and TRBJ2-7, with TRBD2 matching 7 bases. V trimming: 10 bases; J trimming: 5 bases; junction bases outside the gene matches: 8. This CDR3 is 12 amino acids long. CDR1 and CDR2 from the germline V gene are MGHRA and YSYEKL. The CDR3 bases are TGCGCCACCGGGGGGTTCGCCAACGAGCAGTACTTC. Amino acids: CATGGFANEQYF.

The CDR3 protein is CASSRDYQQETQYF. DNA for the CDR3: TGTGCCAGCAGCCGGGACTATCAGCAAGAGACCCAGTACTTC. The J gene is TRBJ2-5, the V gene TRBV7-6, with 7 nucleotides matching TRBD2. The junction had 5 bases not matched to a gene; V was cut back by 5 bases and J by 2 bases. The CDR3 contains 14 residues. The germline gives CDR1 SGHVS, CDR2 FNYEAQ.

The CDR3 DNA reads as TGTGCCAGCAGCTTAGGAGCGAATAGACGCACAGATACGCAGTATTTT. Translation: CASSLGANRRTDTQYF. The chain is built from TRBV7-3 and TRBJ2-3; D is unclear. Trimming pared 2 bases from V and 1 base from J, leaving 13 bases between. The CDR3 sequence is 16 residues long. Looked up from germline, CDR1 is SGHTA and CDR2 is FQGTGA. The variable domain in full, completed from reference TRBV7-3 and TRBJ2-3, reads GAGVSQTPSNKVTEKGKYVELRCDPISGHTALYWYRQSLGQGPEFLIYFQGTGAADDSGLPNDRFFAVRPEGSVSTLKIQRTERGDSAVYLCASSLGANRRTDTQYFGPGTRLTVL.

The V gene is TRBV11-2, the J gene TRBJ2-7; D gene uncertain. This CDR3 is built from 13 residues. The germline V and J ends were trimmed by 4 bases and 0 bases, with 7 bases remaining between them. The V gene's germline CDR1 is SGHAT and CDR2 FQNNGV. The CDR3 reads CASSSQSSYEQYF. DNA for the CDR3: TGTGCCAGCAGCTCACAGAGCTCCTACGAGCAGTACTTC.

The J gene is TRBJ1-1, the V gene TRBV6-1, with D unresolved. The CDR3 is made up of 12 amino acids. V dropped 6 bases and J dropped 7 bases, with 12 bases sitting between them. Germline CDR1 MNHNS, CDR2 SASEGT. The CDR3 spells CASRDIGSEAFF. The CDR3 DNA follows: TGTGCCAGCAGAGATATAGGGAGTGAAGCTTTCTTT.

The chain uses TRBV14 and TRBJ2-3; TRBD2 matches 10 bases. CDR3 length: 15 amino acids. J was trimmed by 4 bases and V by 4 bases; bases with no gene match: 5. Germline V lookup: CDR1 SGHDN, CDR2 FVKESK. Here the CDR3 reads CASSRLAGRSDTQYF. The DNA of the CDR3 is TGTGCCAGCAGCCGACTAGCGGGTCGGTCAGATACGCAGTATTTT.

The V gene is TRBV5-5, the J gene TRBJ2-1, with 8 bases fitting TRBD2. V was clipped by 4 bases and J by 3 bases; unmatched bases: 3. The CDR3 is 14 amino acids. Germline loops: CDR1 SGHKS, CDR2 YYEKEE (reference sequence). The CDR3 sequence: CASSTSGNYNEQFF. DNA of the CDR3: TGTGCCAGCAGCACTAGCGGAAACTACAATGAGCAGTTCTTC.

V gene TRBV4-2 combines with J gene TRBJ1-2; the D gene is possibly TRBD1 (6 bases). In germline, CDR1 is LGHNA, CDR2 YNFKEQ. This CDR3 contains 18 residues. Trimming took off 1 base at V and 1 base at J, with 19 bases between the two ends. CDR3 in DNA: TGTGCCAGCAGCCAAGGGCTAGGGGGGGACACTCATAACTATGGCTACACCTTC. Translating it yields CASSQGLGGDTHNYGYTF.

CDR3: CASSPGPPSPLHF. The CDR3 region has the DNA TGTGCCAGCAGCCCAGGGCCGCCTTCACCCCTCCACTTT. This chain connects TRBV7-9 to TRBJ1-6; maybe TRBD1 (5 bases). The V end lost 5 bases, the J end lost 9 bases, and 11 bases lay between the germline ends. The length of the CDR3 is 13 residues. Germline CDR1 SEHNR, CDR2 FQNEAQ (reference sequence).

The rearrangement joins TRBV28 to TRBJ2-7, with 7 bases that match TRBD1. This CDR3 contains 14 residues. V was clipped by 2 bases and J by 0 bases; unmatched bases: 1. Germline V lookup: CDR1 MDHEN, CDR2 SYDVKM. CDR3 sequence reads: CASSLDRASYEQYF. DNA for the CDR3: TGTGCCAGCAGTTTAGACAGGGCCTCCTACGAGCAGTACTTC.

This clone was found a few times. The CDR3 region is CAWSVGQGTAQYF. In DNA form, the CDR3 reads TGTGCCTGGAGTGTCGGACAGGGGACCGCGCAGTACTTC. This chain joins TRBV30 and TRBJ2-7, with 9 bases lining up with TRBD1. Unmatched junction bases numbered 6, after V lost 0 bases and J lost 9 bases. The CDR3 spans 13 residues. Germline lookup yields CDR1 GTSNPN and CDR2 SVGIG (reference sequence).

This clone came up a few times. The CDR3 bases are TGCGCCAGCAGCCAAGAATACAACAACTATGGCTACACCTTC. Residues: CASSQEYNNYGYTF. This sequence joins TRBV4-3 and TRBJ1-2; D remains ambiguous. Looked up from germline, CDR1 is LGHNA and CDR2 is YSLEER. The V gene lost 0 bases and the J gene lost 2 bases, with 7 bases spanning the gap. The CDR3 is 14 residues long.

This clone has a single count. The chain employs TRBV30 and TRBJ2-7; maybe TRBD2 (6 bases). The CDR3 sequence is 13 residues long. V was shortened by 1 base and J by 0 bases, with 7 bases between the two germline ends. Germline CDR1 reads GTSNPN; CDR2 reads SVGIG (reference sequence). CDR3 nucleotides: TGTGCCTGGAGTGGGGGGGTCTCCTACGAGCAGTACTTC. Protein sequence: CAWSGGVSYEQYF.

The genes are TRBV13 and TRBJ2-3, with 8 bases aligning to TRBD1. The CDR3 has 16 residues. V shed 5 bases and J 1 base; nucleotides not matched to a gene: 8. Per the germline V gene, CDR1 is PRHDT and CDR2 is FYEKMQ (reference sequence). The DNA of the CDR3 is TGTGCCAGCAGCCCACAGACAGGGGTGGGCACAGATACGCAGTATTTT. Encoded protein: CASSPQTGVGTDTQYF.

The chain is built from TRBV29-1 and TRBJ2-7; TRBD1 matches at 8 bases. V shed 7 bases, J shed 3 bases, and the junction held 2 bases outside the gene matches. Germline loops: CDR1 SQVTM, CDR2 ANQGSEA. The CDR3 spans 11 residues. CDR3 DNA: TGCAGCGCCGGGACAGGCTACGAGCAGTACTTC. Its translation: CSAGTGYEQYF.

The chain couples TRBV21-1 to TRBJ1-5; TRBD1 is the table's D call and was not checked against the DNA. TRBV21-1 is flagged as a pseudogene. CDR3 size: 16 residues. Here the CDR3 DNA reads TGTGCCAGCAGCAAGGACAGGGGGAAGGGAAATCAGCCCCAGCATTTT. It specifies CASSKDRGKGNQPQHF.

The chain recombines TRBV6-5 with TRBJ1-3, with 10 bases that match TRBD1. Germline V gene sequence: CDR1 MNHEY, CDR2 SVGAGI. Trimming cost V 4 bases and J 5 bases; bases outside gene matches: 2. The CDR3 totals 14 residues. CDR3 sequence (DNA): TGTGCCAGCAGTTCGGGACAGGGGAGAAACACCATATATTTT. Translation: CASSSGQGRNTIYF.

This clone showed up just a few times. The chain employs TRBV6-1 and TRBJ2-2, with D maybe TRBD1 (7 bases). CDR1 is MNHNS, CDR2 SASEGT, per germline. V was pared by 2 bases and J by 7 bases, with 14 bases between. This CDR3 has 15 amino acids. The CDR3 is CASSERAGGIGELFF. CDR3 nucleotide sequence: TGTGCCAGCAGTGAAAGGGCAGGGGGGATCGGGGAGCTGTTTTTT.

As to this clone: The DNA is left out, because the CDR3 cannot be placed on it with certainty; the CDR3 is given as TCRdb lists it. The chain uses TRBV21-1 and TRBJ1-1. TRBV21-1 is recorded as a pseudogene. Both ends counted, the CDR3 spans 15 residues. The CDR3 sequence is CASPYSSGRGAEAFF.

The rearrangement uses TRBV28 and TRBJ1-1; no reliable D call. The CDR3 loop spans 13 amino acids. Germline lookup yields CDR1 MDHEN and CDR2 SYDVKM. V was shortened by 6 bases and J by 5 bases, with 13 bases between the two germline ends. CDR3 region: CASSRGGRTEAFF. CDR3 bases: TGTGCCAGCAGCCGCGGAGGGCGTACTGAAGCTTTCTTT.

V usage is TRBV2 and J usage is TRBJ1-4; the D gene is possibly TRBD1 (6 bases). This CDR3 has 13 amino acids. Germline V CDR1 and CDR2: SNHLY, FYNNEI. Deletions cut 8 bases from V and 6 bases from J, with 13 bases between. The CDR3 DNA reads TGTGCCAGCCAGGGGTTGAATTATGAAAAACTGTTTTTT. This codes for CASQGLNYEKLFF.

Notes on this clone: The sample carries other DNA sequences with the same CDR3. This chain uses TRBV5-4 with TRBJ1-5; D is unresolved. Between the trimmed V and J ends, which lost 0 bases and 3 bases, there was a span of 7 bases. The CDR3 consists of 14 residues. The germline CDR1 and CDR2 sequences are SGHNT and YYREEE (reference sequence). The CDR3 region is CASSLGGVNQPQHF. CDR3 nucleotide sequence: TGTGCCAGCAGCTTGGGTGGAGTCAATCAGCCCCAGCATTTT.